A selection of T cell receptor beta chains follows, all from one sample in a study of vaccination and CD4 T cells after COVID-19. TCRdb reprocessed the PCR reads with MiXCR, giving one entry per CDR3 protein. The data hold around 15,000 distinct CDR3 sequences, with around 30% observed a single time. These receptors are not linked to any known antigen. The specimen sequenced was cultured CD4+ T cells from blood. The source of these receptors is a human donor with COVID-19. The conserved cysteine and the conserved F or W are not part of the CDR3 here.

V gene: TRBV20-1; J gene: TRBJ2-3; CDR3 length: 14; CDR3 protein: SARGPTTSSTDTQY
V gene: TRBV2; J gene: TRBJ2-6; CDR3 length: 14; CDR3 protein: ASSERTGVGANVLT
V gene: TRBV7-2; J gene: TRBJ1-2; CDR3 length: 15; CDR3 protein: ASSAGTGRRRPDGYT
V gene: TRBV23-1; J gene: TRBJ2-3; CDR3 length: 15; CDR3 protein: ASTPVKGQGLTDTQY
V gene: TRBV10-3; J gene: TRBJ2-2; CDR3 length: 13; CDR3 protein: AISEHRGGTGELF
V gene: TRBV5-4; J gene: TRBJ2-5; CDR3 length: 13; CDR3 protein: ASSPRGRGPETQY
V gene: TRBV6-1; J gene: TRBJ2-7; CDR3 length: 11; CDR3 protein: ASSERLAYEQY
V gene: TRBV11-2; J gene: TRBJ1-6; CDR3 length: 16; CDR3 protein: ASSLSFPGSSYNSPLH
V gene: TRBV11-3; J gene: TRBJ1-1; CDR3 length: 16; CDR3 protein: ASSLEIPGRSENTEAF
V gene: TRBV7-9; J gene: TRBJ1-5; CDR3 length: 12; CDR3 protein: ASSMADRDQPQH
V gene: TRBV20-1; J gene: TRBJ2-3; CDR3 length: 17; CDR3 protein: STLPLGLAGGGWQNTQY
V gene: TRBV20-1; J gene: TRBJ1-6; CDR3 length: 14; CDR3 protein: SAQSARSSYNSPLH
V gene: TRBV11-2; J gene: TRBJ1-2; CDR3 length: 14; CDR3 protein: ASSGRLGSRVEGYT
V gene: TRBV27; J gene: TRBJ2-3; CDR3 length: 14; CDR3 protein: ASSLRAPGGAYTQY
V gene: TRBV7-8; J gene: TRBJ1-2; CDR3 length: 13; CDR3 protein: ASSLAGGGWDGYT
V gene: TRBV24-1; J gene: TRBJ2-3; CDR3 length: 14; CDR3 protein: ATSEAGVPFTDTQY
V gene: TRBV7-8; J gene: TRBJ2-5; CDR3 length: 11; CDR3 protein: ASSSGPSAAQY
V gene: TRBV20-1; J gene: TRBJ2-7; CDR3 length: 12; CDR3 protein: SARAAGNSYEQY
V gene: TRBV7-2; J gene: TRBJ2-7; CDR3 length: 10; CDR3 protein: ASSQLAGRPF
V gene: TRBV9; J gene: TRBJ1-5; CDR3 length: 12; CDR3 protein: ASSPAGRNQPQH
V gene: TRBV15; J gene: TRBJ2-7; CDR3 length: 13; CDR3 protein: ATSRGGTGGPEQY
V gene: TRBV7-2; J gene: TRBJ2-4; CDR3 length: 12; CDR3 protein: ASSLGQPGDIQY
V gene: TRBV2; J gene: TRBJ2-2; CDR3 length: 13; CDR3 protein: ASSVLASNTGELF